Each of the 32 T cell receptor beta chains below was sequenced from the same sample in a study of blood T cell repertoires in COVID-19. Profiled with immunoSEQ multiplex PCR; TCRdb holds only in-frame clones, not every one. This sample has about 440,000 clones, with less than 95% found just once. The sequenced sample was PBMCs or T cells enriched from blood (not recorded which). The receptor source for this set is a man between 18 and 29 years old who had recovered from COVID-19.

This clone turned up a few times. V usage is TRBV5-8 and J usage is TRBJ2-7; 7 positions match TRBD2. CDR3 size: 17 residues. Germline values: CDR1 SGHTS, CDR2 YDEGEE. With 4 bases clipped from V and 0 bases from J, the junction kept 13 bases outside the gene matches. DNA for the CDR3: TGTGCCAGCAGCCGCGCCCCCTCTAGCGGAGTCTCCTACGAGCAGTACTTC. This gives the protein CASSRAPSSGVSYEQYF.

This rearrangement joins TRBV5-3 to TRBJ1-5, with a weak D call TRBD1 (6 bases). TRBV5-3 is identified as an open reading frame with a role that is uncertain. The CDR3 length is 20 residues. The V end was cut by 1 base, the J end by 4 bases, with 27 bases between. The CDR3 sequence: CARSLRWGQATSVRNQPQHF. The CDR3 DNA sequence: TGTGCCAGAAGCTTGAGGTGGGGGCAGGCGACCTCAGTTAGGAATCAGCCCCAGCATTTT.

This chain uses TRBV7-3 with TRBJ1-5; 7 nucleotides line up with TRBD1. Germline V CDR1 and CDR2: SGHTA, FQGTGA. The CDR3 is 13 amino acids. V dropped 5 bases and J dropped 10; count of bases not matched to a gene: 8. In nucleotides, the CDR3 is TGTGCCAGCAGCCCGTCCCGGGACAGTCCCCAGCATTTT. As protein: CASSPSRDSPQHF.

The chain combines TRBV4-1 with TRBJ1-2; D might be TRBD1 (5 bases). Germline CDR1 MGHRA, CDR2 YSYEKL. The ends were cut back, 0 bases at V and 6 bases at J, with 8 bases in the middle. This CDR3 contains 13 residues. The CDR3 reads CASSQDAGDGYTF. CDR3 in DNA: TGCGCCAGCAGCCAAGACGCGGGGGATGGCTACACCTTC.

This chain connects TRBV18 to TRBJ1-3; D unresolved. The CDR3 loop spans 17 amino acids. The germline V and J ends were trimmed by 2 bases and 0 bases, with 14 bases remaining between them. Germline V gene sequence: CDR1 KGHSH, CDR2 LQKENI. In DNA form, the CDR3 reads TGTGCCAGCTCACCAACCGACTGGAGCAACTCTGGAAACACCATATATTTT. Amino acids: CASSPTDWSNSGNTIYF.

The CDR3: CASRGTDSGYTF. CDR3 nucleotide sequence: TGTGCCAGCAGGGGGACAGATTCTGGCTACACCTTC. The gene calls are TRBV2 and TRBJ1-2; 7 bases match TRBD1. There are 12 residues in the CDR3. Unmatched junction bases numbered 5, after V lost 6 bases and J lost 7 bases. The germline gives CDR1 SNHLY, CDR2 FYNNEI.

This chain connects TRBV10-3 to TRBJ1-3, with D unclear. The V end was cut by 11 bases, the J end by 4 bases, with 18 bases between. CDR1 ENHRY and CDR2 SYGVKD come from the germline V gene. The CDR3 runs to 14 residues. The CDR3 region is CAARNSGAGNTIYF. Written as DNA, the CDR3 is TGTGCCGCCAGAAATTCGGGTGCAGGAAACACCATATATTTT.

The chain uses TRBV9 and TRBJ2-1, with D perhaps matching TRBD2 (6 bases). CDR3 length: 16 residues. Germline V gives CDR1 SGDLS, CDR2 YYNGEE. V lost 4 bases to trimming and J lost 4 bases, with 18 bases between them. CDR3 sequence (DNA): TGTGCCAGCAGCTCATCCGGGACTGTATCGTACAATGAGCAGTTCTTC. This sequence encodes CASSSSGTVSYNEQFF.

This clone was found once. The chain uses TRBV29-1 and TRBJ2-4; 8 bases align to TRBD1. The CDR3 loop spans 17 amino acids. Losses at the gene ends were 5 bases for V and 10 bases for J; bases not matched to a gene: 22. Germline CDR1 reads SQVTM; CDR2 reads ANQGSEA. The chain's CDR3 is CSVLGQVASWTGQIQYF. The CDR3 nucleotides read TGCAGCGTTCTGGGACAGGTGGCCTCCTGGACCGGCCAGATTCAGTACTTC.

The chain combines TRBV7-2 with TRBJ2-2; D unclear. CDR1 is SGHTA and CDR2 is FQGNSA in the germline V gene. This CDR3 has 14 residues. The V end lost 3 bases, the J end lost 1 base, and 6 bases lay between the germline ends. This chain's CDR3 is CASSLSRNTGELFF. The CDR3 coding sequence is TGTGCCAGCAGCTTGTCGAGGAACACCGGGGAGCTGTTTTTT. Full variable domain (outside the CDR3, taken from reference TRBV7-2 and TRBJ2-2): GAGVSQSPSNKVTEKGKDVELRCDPISGHTALYWYRQSLGQGLEFLIYFQGNSAPDKSGLPSDRFSAERTGGSVSTLTIQRTQQEDSAVYLCASSLSRNTGELFFGEGSRLTVL.

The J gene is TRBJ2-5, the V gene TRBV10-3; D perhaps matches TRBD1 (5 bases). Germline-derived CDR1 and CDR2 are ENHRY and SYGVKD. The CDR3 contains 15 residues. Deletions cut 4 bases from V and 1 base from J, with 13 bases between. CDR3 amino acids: CAISGARTLQETQYF. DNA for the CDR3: TGTGCCATCAGTGGGGCCCGGACACTCCAAGAGACCCAGTACTTC.

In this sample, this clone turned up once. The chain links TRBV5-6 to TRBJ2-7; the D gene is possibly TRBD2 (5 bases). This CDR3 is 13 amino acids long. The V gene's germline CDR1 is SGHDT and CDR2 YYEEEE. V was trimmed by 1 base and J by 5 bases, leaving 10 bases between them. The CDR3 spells CASSLQRSHEQYF. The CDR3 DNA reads TGTGCCAGCAGCTTGCAGCGGAGCCACGAGCAGTACTTC.

This chain's CDR3 is CASRPGQEYNEQFF. DNA of the CDR3: TGTGCCAGCCGCCCGGGACAGGAATACAATGAGCAGTTCTTC. V and J are TRBV28 and TRBJ2-1, with 8 bases aligning to TRBD1. Germline values: CDR1 MDHEN, CDR2 SYDVKM. The CDR3 covers 14 residues. With 8 bases clipped from V and 4 bases from J, the junction kept 7 bases outside the gene matches. The variable domain in full, with the rest retrieved from reference TRBV28 and TRBJ2-1, is DVKVTQSSRYLVKRTGEKVFLECVQDMDHENMFWYRQDPGLGLRLIYFSYDVKMKEKGDIPEGYSVSREKKERFSLILESASTNQTSMYLCASRPGQEYNEQFFGPGTRLTVL.

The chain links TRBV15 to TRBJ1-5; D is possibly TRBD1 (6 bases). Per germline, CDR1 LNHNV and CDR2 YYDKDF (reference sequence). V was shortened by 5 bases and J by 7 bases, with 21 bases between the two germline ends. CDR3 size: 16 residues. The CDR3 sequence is CATSAENRDRRQPQHF. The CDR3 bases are TGTGCCACCAGCGCTGAGAACAGGGACCGCAGGCAGCCCCAGCATTTT.

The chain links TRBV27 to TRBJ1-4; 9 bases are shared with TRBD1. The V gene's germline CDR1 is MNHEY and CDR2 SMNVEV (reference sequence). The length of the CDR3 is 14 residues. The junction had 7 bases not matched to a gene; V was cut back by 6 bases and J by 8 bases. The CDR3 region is CASRGQGLGEKLFF. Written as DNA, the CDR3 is TGTGCCAGCAGGGGACAGGGATTAGGGGAAAAACTGTTTTTT.

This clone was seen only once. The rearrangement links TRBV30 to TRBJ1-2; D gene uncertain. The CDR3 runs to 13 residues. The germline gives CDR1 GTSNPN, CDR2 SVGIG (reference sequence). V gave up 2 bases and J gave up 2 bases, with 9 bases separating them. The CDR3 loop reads CAWSFQANYGYTF. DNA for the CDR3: TGTGCCTGGAGTTTCCAGGCAAACTATGGCTACACCTTC.

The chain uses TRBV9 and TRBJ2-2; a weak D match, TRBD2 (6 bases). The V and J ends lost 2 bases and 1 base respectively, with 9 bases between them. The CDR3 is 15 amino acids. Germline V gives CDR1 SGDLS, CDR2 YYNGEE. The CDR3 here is CASSVLRENTGELFF. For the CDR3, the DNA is TGTGCCAGCAGCGTTTTGCGGGAGAACACCGGGGAGCTGTTTTTT.

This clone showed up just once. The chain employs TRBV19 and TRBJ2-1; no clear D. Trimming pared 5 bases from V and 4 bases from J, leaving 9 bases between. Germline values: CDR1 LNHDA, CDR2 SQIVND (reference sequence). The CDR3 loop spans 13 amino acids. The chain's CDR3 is CASSGRMYNEQFF. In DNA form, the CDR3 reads TGTGCCAGTAGTGGCAGGATGTACAATGAGCAGTTCTTC.

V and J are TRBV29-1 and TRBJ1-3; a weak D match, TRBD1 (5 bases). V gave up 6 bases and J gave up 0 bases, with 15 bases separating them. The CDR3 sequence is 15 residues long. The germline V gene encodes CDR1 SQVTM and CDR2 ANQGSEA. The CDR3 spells CSVRTGKNSGNTIYF. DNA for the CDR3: TGCAGCGTGAGAACAGGCAAAAACTCTGGAAACACCATATATTTT.

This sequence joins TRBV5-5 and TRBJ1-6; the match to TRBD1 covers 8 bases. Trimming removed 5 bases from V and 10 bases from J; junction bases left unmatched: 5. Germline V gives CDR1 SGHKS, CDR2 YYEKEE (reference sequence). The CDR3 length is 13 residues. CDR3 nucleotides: TGTGCCAGCAGGGCTAGACAGGGGTCACCCCTCCACTTT. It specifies CASRARQGSPLHF.

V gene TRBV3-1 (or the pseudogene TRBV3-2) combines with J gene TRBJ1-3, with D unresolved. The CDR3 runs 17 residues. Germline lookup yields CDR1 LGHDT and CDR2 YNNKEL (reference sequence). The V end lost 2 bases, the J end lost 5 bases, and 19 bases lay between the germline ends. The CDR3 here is CASSQLHTNISRNTIYF. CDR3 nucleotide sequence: TGTGCCAGCAGCCAATTGCACACCAATATTTCCCGAAACACCATATATTTT.

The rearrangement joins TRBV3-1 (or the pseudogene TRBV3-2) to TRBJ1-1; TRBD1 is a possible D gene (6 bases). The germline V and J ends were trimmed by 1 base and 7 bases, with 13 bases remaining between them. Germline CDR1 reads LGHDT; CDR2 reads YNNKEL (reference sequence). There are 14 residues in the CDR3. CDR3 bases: TGTGCCAGCAGCCAAGGGCAGGGGAATGGTGAAGCTTTCTTT. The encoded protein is CASSQGQGNGEAFF.

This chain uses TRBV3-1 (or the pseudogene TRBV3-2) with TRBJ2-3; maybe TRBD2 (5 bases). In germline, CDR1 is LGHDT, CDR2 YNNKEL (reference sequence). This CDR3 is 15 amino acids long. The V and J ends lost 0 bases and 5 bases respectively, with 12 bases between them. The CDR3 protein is CASSQEWESRDTQYF. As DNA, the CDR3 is TGTGCCAGCAGCCAAGAGTGGGAGTCACGAGATACGCAGTATTTT.

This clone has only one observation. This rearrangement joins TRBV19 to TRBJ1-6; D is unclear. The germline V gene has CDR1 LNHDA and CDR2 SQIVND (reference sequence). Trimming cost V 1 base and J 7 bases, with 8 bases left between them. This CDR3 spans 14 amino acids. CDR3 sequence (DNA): TGTGCCAGTAGTATAGGGGCCAAGAATTCACCCCTCCACTTT. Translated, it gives CASSIGAKNSPLHF.

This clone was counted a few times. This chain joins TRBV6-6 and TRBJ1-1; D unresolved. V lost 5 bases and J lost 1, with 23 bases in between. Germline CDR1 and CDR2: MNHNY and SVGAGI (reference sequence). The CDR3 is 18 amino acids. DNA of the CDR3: TGTGCCAGCAGTCCAGGACTACAGACTAGTGGCCCGAACACTGAAGCTTTCTTT. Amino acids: CASSPGLQTSGPNTEAFF.

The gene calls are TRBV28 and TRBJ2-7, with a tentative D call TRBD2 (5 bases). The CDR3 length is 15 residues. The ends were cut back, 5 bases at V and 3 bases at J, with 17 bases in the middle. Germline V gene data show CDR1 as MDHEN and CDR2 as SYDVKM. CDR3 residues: CASSGKSGSYYEQYF. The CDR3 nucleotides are TGTGCCAGCAGTGGAAAGAGCGGCAGTTACTACGAGCAGTACTTC.

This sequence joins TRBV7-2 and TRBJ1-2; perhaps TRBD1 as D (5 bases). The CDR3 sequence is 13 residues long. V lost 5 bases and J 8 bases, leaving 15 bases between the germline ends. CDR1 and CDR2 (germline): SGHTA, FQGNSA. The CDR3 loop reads CASSQVAGGGYTF. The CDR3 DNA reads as TGTGCCAGCAGCCAAGTGGCCGGGGGAGGCTACACCTTC.

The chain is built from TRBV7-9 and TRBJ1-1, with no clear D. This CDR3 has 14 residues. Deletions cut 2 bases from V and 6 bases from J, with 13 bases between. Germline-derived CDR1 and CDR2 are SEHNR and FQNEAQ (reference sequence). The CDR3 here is CASSLSTGIAEAFF. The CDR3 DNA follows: TGTGCCAGCAGCTTATCCACGGGAATCGCTGAAGCTTTCTTT.

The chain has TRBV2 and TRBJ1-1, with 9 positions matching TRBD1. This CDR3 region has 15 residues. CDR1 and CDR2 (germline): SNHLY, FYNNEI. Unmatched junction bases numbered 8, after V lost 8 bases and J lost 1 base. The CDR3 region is CASGPGTGWNTEAFF. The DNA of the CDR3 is TGTGCCAGCGGTCCCGGGACAGGGTGGAACACTGAAGCTTTCTTT.

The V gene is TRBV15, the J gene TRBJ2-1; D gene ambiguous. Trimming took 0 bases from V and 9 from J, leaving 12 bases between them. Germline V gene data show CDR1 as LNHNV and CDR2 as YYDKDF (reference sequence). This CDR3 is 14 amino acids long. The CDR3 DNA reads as TGTGCCACCAGCAGAGATCCCGGTAACGGTGAGCAGTTCTTC. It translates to CATSRDPGNGEQFF.

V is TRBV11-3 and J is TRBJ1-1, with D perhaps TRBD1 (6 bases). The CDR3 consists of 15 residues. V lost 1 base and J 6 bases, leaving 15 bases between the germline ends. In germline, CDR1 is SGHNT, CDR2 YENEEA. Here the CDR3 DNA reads TGTGCCAGCAGCTTAGTAGGCGGGGGCCGGGCTGAAGCTTTCTTT. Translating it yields CASSLVGGGRAEAFF.

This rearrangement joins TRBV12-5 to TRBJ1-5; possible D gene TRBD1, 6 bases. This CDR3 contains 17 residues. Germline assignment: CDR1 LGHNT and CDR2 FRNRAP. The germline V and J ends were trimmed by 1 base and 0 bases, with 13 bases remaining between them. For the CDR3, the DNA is TGTGCTAGTGGTTTGGACAGGGAAGATTATAGCAATCAGCCCCAGCATTTT. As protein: CASGLDREDYSNQPQHF.